A selection of T cell receptor beta chains follows, all from one sample in a study of shared clonotypes between healthy human individuals. Sequencing used immunoSEQ multiplex PCR; TCRdb keeps in-frame clones, though not all of them. The sample shows about 450,000 clones, 79% of them seen only once. Sequenced sample: PBMCs. These receptors came from a woman aged 40 to 50 in good health. Some clones in this sample may be carry-over from other donors' samples. The CDR3 runs from the conserved cysteine through the conserved F or W. D genes are given only for firm matches. Not every row has a clone size; where given, it reads once, few, many or a size class.

size: once
V: TRBV2
D: TRBD2
J: TRBJ2-1
DNA: TGTGCCAGCAGCCCCCTAGCTAGCGGGAGCGATGAGCAGTTCTTC
CDR3: CASSPLASGSDEQFF

size: -
V: TRBV7-9
D: TRBD2
J: TRBJ2-3
DNA: TGTGCCAGCAGCTTAGCCCCTAGCGGGAGTATAGATACGCAGTATTTT
CDR3: CASSLAPSGSIDTQYF

size: -
V: TRBV7-3
D: TRBD2
J: TRBJ2-7
DNA: TGTGCCAGCAGCGGACCGGGACTAGCTGAATCCTACGAGCAGTACTTC
CDR3: CASSGPGLAESYEQYF

size: few
V: TRBV27
D: TRBD1
J: TRBJ2-7
DNA: TGTGCCAGCAGTACCCGACAGGGGTATAACGGCGAGCAGTACTTC
CDR3: CASSTRQGYNGEQYF

size: -
V: TRBV7-2
D: TRBD1
J: TRBJ1-2
DNA: TGTGCCAGCAGCCGCAGCACAGGGGCGGGTAACTATGGCTACACCTTC
CDR3: CASSRSTGAGNYGYTF

size: few
V: TRBV30
D: -
J: TRBJ2-7
DNA: TGTGCCTGGAGTGTGGGCCGGCTAGCCTTAAGCTCCTACGAGCAGTACTTC
CDR3: CAWSVGRLALSSYEQYF

size: -
V: TRBV5-1
D: TRBD1
J: TRBJ2-5
DNA: TGCGCCAGCAGCTATAGTTGGACAGGACCGACTCAAGAGACCCAGTACTTC
CDR3: CASSYSWTGPTQETQYF

size: -
V: TRBV18
D: -
J: TRBJ2-1
DNA: TGTGCCAGCTCACCGGAAGGGAATCAGGGGGGTGAGCAGTTCTTC
CDR3: CASSPEGNQGGEQFF

size: -
V: TRBV19
D: -
J: TRBJ1-1
DNA: TGTGCCAGTAGTATATCGCAGTACACTGAAGCTTTCTTT
CDR3: CASSISQYTEAFF

size: -
V: TRBV5-6
D: -
J: TRBJ2-5
DNA: TGTGCCAGCAGCGGGTGGGGGGCTAGCGGACAAGAGACCCAGTACTTC
CDR3: CASSGWGASGQETQYF

size: -
V: TRBV7-2
D: -
J: TRBJ2-6
DNA: TGTGCCAGCAGCCCCTCGGGAGCCAACGTCCTGACTTTC
CDR3: CASSPSGANVLTF

size: many
V: TRBV4-1
D: -
J: TRBJ2-7
DNA: TGCGCCAGCAGCCAAGATCCCCTAGCCCGCTACGAGCAGTACTTC
CDR3: CASSQDPLARYEQYF

size: once
V: TRBV19
D: TRBD1
J: TRBJ2-7
DNA: TGTGCCAGTAGTACTCTCGGACAGGGCCCCTACGAGCAGTACTTC
CDR3: CASSTLGQGPYEQYF

size: -
V: TRBV7-3
D: TRBD1
J: TRBJ2-3
DNA: TGTGCCAGCAGCCTGGGACAGGGGACCGATACGCAGTATTTT
CDR3: CASSLGQGTDTQYF

size: -
V: TRBV2
D: TRBD1
J: TRBJ2-7
DNA: TGTGCCAGCAGGGAGGGACAGGGGGATTTCTACGAGCAGTACTTC
CDR3: CASREGQGDFYEQYF

size: -
V: TRBV9
D: TRBD2
J: TRBJ2-2
DNA: TGTGCCAGCAGCGTAGACGGGGGGGGCTATGGACCAACCGGGGAGCTGTTTTTT
CDR3: CASSVDGGGYGPTGELFF